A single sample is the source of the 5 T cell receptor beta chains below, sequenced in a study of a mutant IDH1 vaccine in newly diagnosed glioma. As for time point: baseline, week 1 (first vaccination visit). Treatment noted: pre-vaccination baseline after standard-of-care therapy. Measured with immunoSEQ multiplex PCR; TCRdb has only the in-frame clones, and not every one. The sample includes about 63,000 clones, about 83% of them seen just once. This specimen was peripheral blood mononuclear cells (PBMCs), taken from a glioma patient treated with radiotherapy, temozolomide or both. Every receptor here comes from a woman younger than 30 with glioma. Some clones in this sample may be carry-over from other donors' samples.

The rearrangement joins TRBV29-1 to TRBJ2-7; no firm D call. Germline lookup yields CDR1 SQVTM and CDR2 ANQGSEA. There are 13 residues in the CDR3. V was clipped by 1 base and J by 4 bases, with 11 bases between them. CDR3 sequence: CSVEAPTAYEQYF. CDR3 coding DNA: TGCAGCGTTGAAGCCCCCACAGCATACGAGCAGTACTTC.

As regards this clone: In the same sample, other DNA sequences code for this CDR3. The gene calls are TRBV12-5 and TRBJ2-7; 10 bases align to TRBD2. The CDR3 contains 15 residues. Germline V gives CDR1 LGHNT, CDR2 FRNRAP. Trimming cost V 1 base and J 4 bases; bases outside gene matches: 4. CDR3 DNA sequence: TGTGCTAGTGGTTTGGCGAGCGGGAGGGGTTACGAGCAGTACTTC. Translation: CASGLASGRGYEQYF.

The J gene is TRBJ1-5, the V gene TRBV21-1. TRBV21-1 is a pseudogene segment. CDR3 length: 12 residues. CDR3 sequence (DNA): TGTGCCAGCAGCAAGGAGGGTCCCCCGCAGCATTTT. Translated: CASSKEGPPQHF.

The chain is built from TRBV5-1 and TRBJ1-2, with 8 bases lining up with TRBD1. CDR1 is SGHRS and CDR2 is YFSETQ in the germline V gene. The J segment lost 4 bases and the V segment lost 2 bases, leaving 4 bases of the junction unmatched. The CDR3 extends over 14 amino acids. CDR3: CASSFRTGSYGYTF. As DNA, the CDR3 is TGCGCCAGCAGCTTCAGGACAGGGTCCTATGGCTACACCTTC.

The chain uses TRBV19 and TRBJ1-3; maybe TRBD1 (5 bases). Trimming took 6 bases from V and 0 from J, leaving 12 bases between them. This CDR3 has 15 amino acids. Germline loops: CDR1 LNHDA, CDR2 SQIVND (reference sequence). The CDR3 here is CASRIGAVSGNTIYF. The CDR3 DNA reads TGTGCCAGTAGGATCGGGGCAGTCTCTGGAAACACCATATATTTT. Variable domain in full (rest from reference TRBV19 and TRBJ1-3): DGGITQSPKYLFRKEGQNVTLSCEQNLNHDAMYWYRQDPGQGLRLIYYSQIVNDFQKGDIAEGYSVSREKKESFPLTVTSAQKNPTAFYLCASRIGAVSGNTIYFGEGSWLTVV.